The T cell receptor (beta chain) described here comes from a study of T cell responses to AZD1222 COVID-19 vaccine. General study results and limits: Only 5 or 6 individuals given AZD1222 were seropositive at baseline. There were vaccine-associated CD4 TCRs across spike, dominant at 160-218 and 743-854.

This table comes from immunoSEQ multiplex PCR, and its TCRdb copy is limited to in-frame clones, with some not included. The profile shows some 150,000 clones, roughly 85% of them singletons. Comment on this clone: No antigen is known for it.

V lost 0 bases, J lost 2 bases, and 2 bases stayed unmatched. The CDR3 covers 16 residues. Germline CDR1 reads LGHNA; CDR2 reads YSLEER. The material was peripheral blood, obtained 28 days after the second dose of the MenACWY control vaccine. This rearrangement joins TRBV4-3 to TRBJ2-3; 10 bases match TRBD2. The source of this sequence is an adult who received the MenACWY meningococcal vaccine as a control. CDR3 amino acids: CASSQDTSGTTDTQYF. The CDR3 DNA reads TGCGCCAGCAGCCAAGATACTAGCGGGACCACAGATACGCAGTATTTT.